This T cell receptor beta chain was recorded in a study of graft-versus-host responses after intestinal transplantation. Study overall: Recipients underwent multivisceral, liver-intestinal, or isolated intestinal transplants. Once they had received anti-thymocyte globulin induction, all recipients took tacrolimus and steroids for around 3 years.

Concerning this clone: The antigen remains undetermined.

The CDR3 has 13 amino acids. Per the germline V gene, CDR1 is MNHNS and CDR2 is SASEGT. Deletions cut 6 bases from V and 4 bases from J, with 12 bases between. Assay: immunoSEQ multiplex PCR; the TCRdb copy retains only in-frame clones and omits some. The sample lists 98,000 or so clones, roughly nine tenths occurring once. Findings and limits, study-wide: Early HvG declines after transplant were associated with peak circulating GvH clone levels.

Sequencing was performed on unstimulated CD4+ T cells sorted from spleen or lymph node cells, taken before intestinal transplant. V and J are TRBV6-1 and TRBJ1-1; D perhaps matches TRBD1 (5 bases). This receptor was taken from a human donor who received an intestinal transplant. The CDR3 loop is CASRAGRSTEAFF. The CDR3 DNA sequence: TGTGCCAGCAGGGCGGGACGGTCCACTGAAGCTTTCTTT.